This record looks at one T cell receptor beta chain sequence and its context. Its specificity is unknown. CDR1 is SGHTA, CDR2 FQGNSA, per germline. CDR3 length: 15 residues. Trimming took off 4 bases at V and 0 bases at J, with 11 bases between the two ends. This sample was taken from a study of T cell repertoires in ileal Crohn's disease. About the research overall: At surgery, approximately 33% of patients smoked, with median disease duration 7.9 years. M6 samples are neoterminal ileum biopsies from postoperative colonoscopy.

Sequenced by immunoSEQ multiplex PCR; TCRdb stores in-frame clones only, minus some. The sample contains about 9,400 clones, roughly three quarters of which appear only once. The study's findings and limits: Compared with CD4 T cells, sorted CD8 cells carried more expanded clones. Endoscopic recurrence occurred in every patient whose clonality exceeded 26.8%.

Time point described: neoterminal ileum biopsy at postoperative endoscopy, about 6 months after surgery. Sequenced sample: ileal tissue. The J gene is TRBJ2-3, the V gene TRBV7-2; tentative D call: TRBD1 (5 bases). This TCR derives from an adult with Crohn's disease. The chain's CDR3 is CASSWSRTSTDTQYF. CDR3 nucleotide sequence: TGTGCCAGCAGCTGGAGCAGGACAAGCACAGATACGCAGTATTTT.